Detailed here is one T cell receptor beta chain. This record belongs to a study of blood T cells in healthy people across ages. The CDR3 extends over 17 amino acids. With 2 bases clipped from V and 6 bases from J, the junction kept 13 bases outside the gene matches. Germline values: CDR1 SGHRS, CDR2 YFSETQ. It was with a sample-barcoded 5' primer and a J-beta primer mix that a second PCR of roughly 6 to 11 cycles was run. TCRdb reanalysed the 5' RACE reads using MiXCR and keeps one entry per CDR3 protein. The sample carries hundreds of thousands of distinct CDR3 sequences, more than 50% recorded once.

The clonotype was recovered from a man in his forties in good health. This chain uses TRBV5-1 with TRBJ1-4; the match to TRBD1 covers 7 bases. Sequenced input: blood. The DNA for the CDR3 is TGCGCCAGCAGCTTTATCCCAAGACAGGGTTCAGATGAAAAACTGTTTTTT. Translation gives CASSFIPRQGSDEKLFF. Together with reference TRBV5-1 and TRBJ1-4, the CDR3 gives the full variable domain: KAGVTQTPRYLIKTRGQQVTLSCSPISGHRSVSWYQQTPGQGLQFLFEYFSETQRNKGNFPGRFSGRQFSNSRSEMNVSTLELGDSALYLCASSFIPRQGSDEKLFFGSGTQLSVL.